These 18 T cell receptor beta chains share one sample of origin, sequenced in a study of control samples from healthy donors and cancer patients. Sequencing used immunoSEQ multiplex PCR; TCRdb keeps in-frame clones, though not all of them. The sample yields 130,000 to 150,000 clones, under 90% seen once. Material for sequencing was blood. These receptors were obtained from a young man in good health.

This CDR3 is CAWSGGTGGRQETQYF. The CDR3 DNA reads as TGTGCCTGGAGTGGAGGCACAGGGGGACGCCAAGAGACCCAGTACTTC. The chain employs TRBV30 and TRBJ2-5; 8 positions agree with TRBD1. The length of the CDR3 is 16 residues. Per germline, CDR1 GTSNPN and CDR2 SVGIG (reference sequence). After removal of 1 base from V and 1 base from J, the junction contained 8 bases not matched to a gene.

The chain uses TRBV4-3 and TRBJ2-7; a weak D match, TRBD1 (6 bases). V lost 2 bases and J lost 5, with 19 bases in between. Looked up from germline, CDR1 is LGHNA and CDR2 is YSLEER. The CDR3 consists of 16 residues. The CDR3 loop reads CASSQSVHRDYNEQYF. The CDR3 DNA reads TGCGCCAGCAGCCAATCGGTTCACAGGGATTACAACGAGCAGTACTTC.

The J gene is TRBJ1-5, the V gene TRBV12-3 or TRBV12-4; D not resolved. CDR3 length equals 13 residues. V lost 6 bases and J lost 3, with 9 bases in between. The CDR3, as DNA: TGTGCCAGCAGATCAACACTCAATCAGCCCCAGCATTTT. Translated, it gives CASRSTLNQPQHF.

CDR3 loop: CASSQTQTKGYGYTF. Written as DNA, the CDR3 is TGCGCCAGCAGCCAAACCCAGACAAAGGGCTATGGCTACACCTTC. This chain links TRBV4-3 with TRBJ1-2; D gene ambiguous. Trimming pared 2 bases from V and 4 bases from J, leaving 14 bases between. The CDR3 runs 15 residues. CDR1 is LGHNA, CDR2 YSLEER, per germline.

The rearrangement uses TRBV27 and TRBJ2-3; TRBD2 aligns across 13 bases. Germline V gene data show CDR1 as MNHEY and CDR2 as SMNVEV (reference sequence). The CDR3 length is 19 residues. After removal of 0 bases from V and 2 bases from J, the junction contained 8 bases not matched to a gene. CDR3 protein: CASSLSVGLAGDYTDTQYF. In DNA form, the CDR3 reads TGTGCCAGCAGTTTATCAGTCGGACTAGCGGGGGACTACACAGATACGCAGTATTTT.

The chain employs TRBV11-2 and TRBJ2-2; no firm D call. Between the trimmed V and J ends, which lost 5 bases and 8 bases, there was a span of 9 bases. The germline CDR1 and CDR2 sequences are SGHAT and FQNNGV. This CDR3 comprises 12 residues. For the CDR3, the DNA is TGTGCCAGCAGCCTAAATTGGGGGGAGCTGTTTTTT. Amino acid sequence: CASSLNWGELFF. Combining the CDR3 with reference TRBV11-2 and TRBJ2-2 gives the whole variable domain EAGVAQSPRYKIIEKRQSVAFWCNPISGHATLYWYQQILGQGPKLLIQFQNNGVVDDSQLPKDRFSAERLKGVDSTLKIQPAKLEDSAVYLCASSLNWGELFFGEGSRLTVL.

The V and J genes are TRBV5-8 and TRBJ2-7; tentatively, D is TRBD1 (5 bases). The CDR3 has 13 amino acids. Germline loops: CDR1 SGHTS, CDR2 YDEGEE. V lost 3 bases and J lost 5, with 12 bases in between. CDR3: CASSSQVPNEQYF. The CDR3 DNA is TGTGCCAGCAGCTCACAGGTCCCCAACGAGCAGTACTTC.

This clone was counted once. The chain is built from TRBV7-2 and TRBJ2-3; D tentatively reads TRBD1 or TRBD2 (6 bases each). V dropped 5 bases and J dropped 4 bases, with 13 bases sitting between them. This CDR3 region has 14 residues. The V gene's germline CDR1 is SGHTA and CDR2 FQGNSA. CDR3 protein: CASSPTGGPDTQYF. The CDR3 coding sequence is TGTGCCAGCAGCCCCACCGGGGGCCCAGATACGCAGTATTTT.

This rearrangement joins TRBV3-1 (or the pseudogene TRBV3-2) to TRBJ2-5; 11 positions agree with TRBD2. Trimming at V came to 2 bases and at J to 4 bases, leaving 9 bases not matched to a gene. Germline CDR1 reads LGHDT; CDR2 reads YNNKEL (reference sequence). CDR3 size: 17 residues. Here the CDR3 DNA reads TGTGCCAGCAGCCAATCAATGGGGCTAGCGGGAGGAGAGACCCAGTACTTC. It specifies CASSQSMGLAGGETQYF.

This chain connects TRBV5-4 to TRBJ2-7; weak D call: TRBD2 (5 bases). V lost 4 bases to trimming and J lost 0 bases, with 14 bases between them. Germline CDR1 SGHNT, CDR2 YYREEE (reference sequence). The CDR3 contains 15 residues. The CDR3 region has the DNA TGTGCCAGCAGCCCGGCCGGACTCCCCTCCTACGAGCAGTACTTC. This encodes CASSPAGLPSYEQYF.

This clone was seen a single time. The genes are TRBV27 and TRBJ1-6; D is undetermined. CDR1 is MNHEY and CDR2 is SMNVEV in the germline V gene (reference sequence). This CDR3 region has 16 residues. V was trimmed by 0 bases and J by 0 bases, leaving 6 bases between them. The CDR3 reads CASSLSGSSYNSPLHF. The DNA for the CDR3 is TGTGCCAGCAGTTTATCAGGGAGCTCCTATAATTCACCCCTCCACTTT.

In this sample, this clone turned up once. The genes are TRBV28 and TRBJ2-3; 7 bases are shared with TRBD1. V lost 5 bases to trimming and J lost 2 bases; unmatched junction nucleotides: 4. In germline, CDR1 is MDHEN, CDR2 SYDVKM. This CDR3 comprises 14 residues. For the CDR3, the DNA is TGTGCCAGCAGTCCAGGGGGACCCACAGATACGCAGTATTTT. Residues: CASSPGGPTDTQYF.

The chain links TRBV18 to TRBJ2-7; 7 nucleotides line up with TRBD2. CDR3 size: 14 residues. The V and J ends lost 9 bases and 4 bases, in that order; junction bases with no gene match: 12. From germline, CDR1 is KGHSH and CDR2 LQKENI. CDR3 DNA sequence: TGTGCCAGTAGAGACGGGGAGGGCCGTTACGAGCAGTACTTC. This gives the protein CASRDGEGRYEQYF.

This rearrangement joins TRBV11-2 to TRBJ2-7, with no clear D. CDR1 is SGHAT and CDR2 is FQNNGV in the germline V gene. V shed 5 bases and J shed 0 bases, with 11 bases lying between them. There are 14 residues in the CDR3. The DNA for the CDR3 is TGTGCCAGCAGCCTATTAGTCGGCTCCTACGAGCAGTACTTC. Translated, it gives CASSLLVGSYEQYF.

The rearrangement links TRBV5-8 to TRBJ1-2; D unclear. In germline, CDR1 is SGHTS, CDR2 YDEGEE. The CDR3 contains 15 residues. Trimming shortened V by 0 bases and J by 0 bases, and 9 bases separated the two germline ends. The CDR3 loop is CASSLALGANYGYTF. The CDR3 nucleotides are TGTGCCAGCAGCTTGGCCCTAGGAGCTAACTATGGCTACACCTTC.

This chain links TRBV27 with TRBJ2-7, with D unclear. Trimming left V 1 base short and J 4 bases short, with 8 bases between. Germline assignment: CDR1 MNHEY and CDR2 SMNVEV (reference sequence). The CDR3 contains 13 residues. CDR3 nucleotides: TGTGCCAGCAGTTTATTCTTTAGATACGAGCAGTACTTC. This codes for CASSLFFRYEQYF.

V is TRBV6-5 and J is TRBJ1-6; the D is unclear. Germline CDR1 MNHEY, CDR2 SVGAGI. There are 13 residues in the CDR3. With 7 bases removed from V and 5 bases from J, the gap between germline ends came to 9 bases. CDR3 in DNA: TGTGCCAGCAAGGAGAGAGATAATTCACCCCTCCACTTT. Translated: CASKERDNSPLHF.

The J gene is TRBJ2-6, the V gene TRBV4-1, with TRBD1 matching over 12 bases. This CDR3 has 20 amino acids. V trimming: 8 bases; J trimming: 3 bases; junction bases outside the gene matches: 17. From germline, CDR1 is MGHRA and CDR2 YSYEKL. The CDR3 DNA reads TGCGCCAGCGGCCCCATGGGGTGGGGGACAGGGGGCGATGGGGCCAACGTCCTGACTTTC. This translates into CASGPMGWGTGGDGANVLTF.